These 30 T cell receptor beta chains originate from one sample sequenced in a study of cytomegalovirus exposure and HLA in healthy donors. PCR used 60 Vbeta primers and 13 Jbeta primers. Measured with immunoSEQ multiplex PCR; TCRdb has only the in-frame clones, and not every one. This sample's clone table lists 150,000 to 200,000 clones. Sequencing used PBMCs. These TCRs come from a woman in her fifties or sixties in good health and CMV-seronegative.

The chain has TRBV4-3 and TRBJ1-4; possible D gene TRBD1, 5 bases. The CDR3 has 16 amino acids. The germline V gene has CDR1 LGHNA and CDR2 YSLEER. Between the trimmed V and J ends, which lost 1 base and 5 bases, there was a span of 14 bases. The CDR3 loop reads CASSQGPPGINEKLFF. The CDR3, as DNA: TGCGCCAGCAGCCAAGGCCCCCCAGGGATCAATGAAAAACTGTTTTTT.

This chain uses TRBV6-1 with TRBJ2-2; 7 bases fit TRBD1. The V gene's germline CDR1 is MNHNS and CDR2 SASEGT. J lost 5 bases, V lost 2 bases, and 5 bases had no gene match. The CDR3 totals 15 residues. DNA for the CDR3: TGTGCCAGCAGTGAACAGGGGGTCCCAACCGGGGAGCTGTTTTTT. Its translation: CASSEQGVPTGELFF.

V usage is TRBV10-3 and J usage is TRBJ2-5; D is ambiguous. The end of the DNA fits TRBJ2-7 better, so the J call may be wrong. The germline V gene encodes CDR1 ENHRY and CDR2 SYGVKD. The CDR3 totals 12 residues. CDR3 region: CAISDGGYEQYF. The CDR3 bases are TGTGCCATCAGTGACGGCGGCTACGAGCAGTACTTC.

This chain links TRBV5-1 with TRBJ2-3; the D is unclear. The CDR3 spans 14 residues. V was pared by 4 bases and J by 1 base, with 10 bases between. Germline loops: CDR1 SGHRS, CDR2 YFSETQ. Here the CDR3 reads CASSLLYGTDTQYF. The CDR3 DNA reads TGCGCCAGCAGCCTCCTCTACGGCACAGATACGCAGTATTTT.

This chain links TRBV2 with TRBJ1-1; TRBD1 agrees at 7 bases. V lost 7 bases to trimming and J lost 6 bases; unmatched junction nucleotides: 11. Germline-derived CDR1 and CDR2 are SNHLY and FYNNEI. This CDR3 is built from 14 residues. CDR3 in amino acids: CASKGQVSGPEAFF. For the CDR3, the DNA is TGTGCCAGCAAAGGACAGGTATCGGGACCTGAAGCTTTCTTT.

The J gene is TRBJ1-6, the V gene TRBV4-2; possible D gene TRBD1, 5 bases. The V end was cut by 0 bases, the J end by 0 bases, with 12 bases between. Germline V gene lookup returns CDR1 LGHNA and CDR2 YNFKEQ. This CDR3 spans 18 amino acids. For the CDR3, the DNA is TGTGCCAGCAGCCAAGAAAGGGACGGGAGCTCCTATAATTCACCCCTCCACTTT. Translation gives CASSQERDGSSYNSPLHF.

In nucleotides, the CDR3 is TGTGCCAGCAGCTTGGAGGACAGGGGGCAGGAGCTGTTTTTT. Amino acid sequence: CASSLEDRGQELFF. The chain is built from TRBV5-4 and TRBJ2-2; 11 bases line up with TRBD1. Germline lookup yields CDR1 SGHNT and CDR2 YYREEE (reference sequence). J lost 10 bases, V lost 0 bases, and 2 bases had no gene match. This CDR3 is 14 amino acids long.

The chain employs TRBV27 and TRBJ1-5; 7 bases agree with TRBD1. J lost 6 bases, V lost 10 bases, and 18 bases had no gene match. Per germline, CDR1 MNHEY and CDR2 SMNVEV (reference sequence). The CDR3 loop spans 16 amino acids. CDR3 coding DNA: TGTGCCACCCTTCCGTCATATGACAGGGCGGGTCAGCCCCAGCATTTT. This gives the protein CATLPSYDRAGQPQHF.

The chain carries TRBV6-7 and TRBJ2-5; tentatively, D is TRBD1 (6 bases). TRBV6-7 is marked as an open reading frame, function uncertain. V was clipped by 3 bases and J by 5 bases, with 16 bases between them. The CDR3 has 15 amino acids. The CDR3 loop reads CASSYRAGVQETQYF. CDR3 sequence (DNA): TGTGCCAGCAGTTATCGGGCAGGGGTTCAGGAGACCCAGTACTTC.

This chain links TRBV4-2 with TRBJ1-5, with TRBD1 as a possible D gene (5 bases). CDR3 length equals 17 residues. Germline V gene data show CDR1 as LGHNA and CDR2 as YNFKEQ. Trimming stripped 0 bases from V and 0 bases from J, with 12 bases between. CDR3 sequence reads: CASSQDPGPDSNQPQHF. As DNA, the CDR3 is TGTGCCAGCAGCCAAGATCCAGGGCCCGATAGCAATCAGCCCCAGCATTTT.

The CDR3 coding sequence is TGCGCCAGCAGCTCCGACAGGGGGCCCACCGGGGAGCTGTTTTTT. This encodes CASSSDRGPTGELFF. The rearrangement joins TRBV5-1 to TRBJ2-2; 10 bases are a match to TRBD1. The CDR3 runs 15 residues. Unmatched junction bases numbered 3, after V lost 3 bases and J lost 4 bases. Germline CDR1 SGHRS, CDR2 YFSETQ.

The chain is built from TRBV15 and TRBJ2-7, with 9 bases matching TRBD1. Germline CDR1 reads LNHNV; CDR2 reads YYDKDF (reference sequence). Trimming at V came to 6 bases and at J to 2 bases, leaving 5 bases not matched to a gene. There are 14 residues in the CDR3. The CDR3 coding sequence is TGTGCCACCAGTCCCGGGACAGGGACCTACGAGCAGTACTTC. Residues: CATSPGTGTYEQYF.

The chain recombines TRBV5-4 with TRBJ2-5, with 7 bases aligning to TRBD1. Germline CDR1 and CDR2: SGHNT and YYREEE (reference sequence). The length of the CDR3 is 17 residues. The trim removed 4 bases at V and 5 bases at J, leaving 17 bases unmatched. CDR3 sequence: CASSPPFPGQQAETQYF. The CDR3 nucleotides are TGTGCCAGCAGCCCCCCCTTTCCGGGACAGCAAGCGGAGACCCAGTACTTC.

A note on this clone: Other DNA sequences in this sample translate to the same CDR3. The chain uses TRBV18 and TRBJ1-1; 8 nucleotides match TRBD1. J was trimmed by 2 bases and V by 3 bases; bases with no gene match: 5. In germline, CDR1 is KGHSH, CDR2 LQKENI. There are 15 residues in the CDR3. The CDR3 DNA reads as TGTGCCAGCTCACCGACTGGGACAGGAAACACTGAAGCTTTCTTT. This translates into CASSPTGTGNTEAFF.

As for this clone: Other DNA sequences within the sample encode an identical CDR3. V is TRBV7-6 and J is TRBJ2-2; D may be TRBD1 (6 bases). V dropped 6 bases and J dropped 5 bases, with 19 bases sitting between them. Per the germline V gene, CDR1 is SGHVS and CDR2 is FNYEAQ. The CDR3 extends over 16 amino acids. The CDR3 DNA follows: TGTGCCAGCAGACAACCGGAGGACAGAAGAACCGGGGAGCTGTTTTTT. It codes for CASRQPEDRRTGELFF.

This rearrangement joins TRBV6-5 to TRBJ2-1, with a weak D call TRBD2 (6 bases). The CDR3 is 16 amino acids. Per the germline V gene, CDR1 is MNHEY and CDR2 is SVGAGI. The germline V and J ends were trimmed by 2 bases and 4 bases, with 15 bases remaining between them. The CDR3 reads CASSYAEGRGYNEQFF. CDR3 bases: TGTGCCAGCAGTTACGCGGAGGGCCGAGGGTACAATGAGCAGTTCTTC.

Regarding this clone: The sample carries other DNA sequences with the same CDR3. The chain has TRBV18 and TRBJ2-2; D possibly corresponds to TRBD2 (5 bases). The germline V gene has CDR1 KGHSH and CDR2 LQKENI. The ends were cut back, 2 bases at V and 2 bases at J, with 6 bases in the middle. There are 14 residues in the CDR3. The CDR3 DNA sequence: TGTGCCAGCTCACCAGGGAGCAACACCGGGGAGCTGTTTTTT. Translated, it gives CASSPGSNTGELFF.

The chain uses TRBV2 and TRBJ2-7, with D maybe TRBD2 (6 bases). Trimming left V 7 bases short and J 2 bases short, with 12 bases between. This CDR3 is 13 amino acids long. The germline V gene has CDR1 SNHLY and CDR2 FYNNEI. This CDR3 is CASNKPGAYEQYF. CDR3 DNA: TGTGCCAGCAATAAGCCGGGAGCCTACGAGCAGTACTTC.

V usage is TRBV7-2 and J usage is TRBJ2-7, with TRBD1 identical over 7 bases. Per germline, CDR1 SGHTA and CDR2 FQGNSA. CDR3 length equals 15 residues. V shed 5 bases and J 2 bases; nucleotides not matched to a gene: 9. The CDR3 loop reads CASSQRGRGTYEQYF. The CDR3 DNA follows: TGTGCCAGCAGCCAGAGGGGGCGAGGTACCTACGAGCAGTACTTC.

The CDR3 is CASSRTGKVTEAFF. CDR3 sequence (DNA): TGTGCCAGCAGCCGTACAGGGAAAGTGACTGAAGCTTTCTTT. The chain joins TRBV7-2 to TRBJ1-1; TRBD1 might be the D (6 bases). Trimming shortened V by 5 bases and J by 5 bases, and 15 bases separated the two germline ends. The CDR3 is 14 residues long. CDR1 and CDR2 (germline): SGHTA, FQGNSA.

This chain joins TRBV19 and TRBJ2-1; TRBD1 agrees at 10 bases. CDR1 LNHDA and CDR2 SQIVND come from the germline V gene (reference sequence). Germline trimming cut 11 bases from V and 7 bases from J; bases unmatched to any gene: 8. This CDR3 contains 13 residues. The CDR3 loop reads CAASGTGVNEQFF. CDR3 DNA: TGTGCCGCGTCGGGGACAGGGGTGAATGAGCAGTTCTTC.

This rearrangement joins TRBV5-1 to TRBJ2-7; D possibly corresponds to TRBD2 (6 bases). Looked up from germline, CDR1 is SGHRS and CDR2 is YFSETQ. This CDR3 is 14 amino acids long. Trimming took off 0 bases at V and 4 bases at J, with 11 bases between the two ends. CDR3 nucleotides: TGCGCCAGCAGCTTGGTGATTAGCGGTTACGAGCAGTACTTC. This sequence encodes CASSLVISGYEQYF.

The chain carries TRBV6-5 and TRBJ2-7; no firm D call. Germline V CDR1 and CDR2: MNHEY, SVGAGI. The CDR3 has 14 amino acids. With 0 bases removed from V and 13 bases from J, the gap between germline ends came to 19 bases. CDR3 amino acids: CASSYSPERRDLYF. The CDR3 DNA reads TGTGCCAGCAGTTACTCCCCTGAACGGAGAGATCTATACTTC.

The V call is TRBV2, the J call TRBJ2-7; D uncertain. The length of the CDR3 is 13 residues. The V gene lost 6 bases and the J gene lost 1 base, with 10 bases spanning the gap. Germline V gene data show CDR1 as SNHLY and CDR2 as FYNNEI. The CDR3 DNA reads TGTGCCAGCAGCCGCACTCAATCCTACGAGCAGTACTTC. It encodes CASSRTQSYEQYF.

This chain joins TRBV19 and TRBJ1-2, with a tentative D call TRBD1 (6 bases). Looked up from germline, CDR1 is LNHDA and CDR2 is SQIVND (reference sequence). This CDR3 is built from 15 residues. V was shortened by 2 bases and J by 2 bases, with 12 bases between the two germline ends. The CDR3 is CASSIWRQGNYGYTF. As DNA, the CDR3 is TGTGCCAGTAGTATATGGCGGCAGGGGAACTATGGCTACACCTTC.

The CDR3 sequence: CASSPNTGELFF. For the CDR3, the DNA is TGTGCCAGCAGCCCTAACACCGGGGAGCTGTTTTTT. This chain links TRBV7-7 with TRBJ2-2; D not certain. Trimming took off 5 bases at V and 2 bases at J, with 3 bases between the two ends. Germline CDR1 is SSHAT and CDR2 is FNYEAQ (reference sequence). This CDR3 spans 12 amino acids. The variable domain in full, with the rest retrieved from reference TRBV7-7 and TRBJ2-2, is GAGVSQSPRYKVTKRGQDVTLRCDPISSHATLYWYQQALGQGPEFLTYFNYEAQPDKSGLPSDRFSAERPEGSISTLTIQRTEQRDSAMYRCASSPNTGELFFGEGSRLTVL.

The rearrangement uses TRBV6-5 and TRBJ2-7; D is perhaps TRBD2 (7 bases). The CDR3 length is 15 residues. Trimming took off 0 bases at V and 1 base at J, with 10 bases between the two ends. CDR1 and CDR2 from the germline V gene are MNHEY and SVGAGI. The CDR3 DNA reads as TGTGCCAGCAGTTACTCACGGGGGGCGTCCTACGAGCAGTACTTC. Residues: CASSYSRGASYEQYF.

The CDR3 spells CASSLEASAEQGNQPQHF. CDR3 DNA: TGTGCCAGCAGCTTGGAGGCTTCGGCCGAACAGGGCAATCAGCCCCAGCATTTT. The chain links TRBV5-8 to TRBJ1-5, with D possibly TRBD1 on 5 matching bases. V lost 0 bases and J 2 bases, leaving 18 bases between the germline ends. The germline gives CDR1 SGHTS, CDR2 YDEGEE. This CDR3 spans 18 amino acids.

V usage is TRBV2 and J usage is TRBJ2-1, with 14 nucleotides matching TRBD2. The CDR3 length is 15 residues. The V gene end was trimmed by 6 bases and the J gene end by 8 bases; junction bases not matched to a gene: 6. Per the germline V gene, CDR1 is SNHLY and CDR2 is FYNNEI. CDR3: CASRTKTSGRDEQFF. DNA for the CDR3: TGTGCCAGCAGGACTAAGACTAGCGGGAGGGATGAGCAGTTCTTC.

The chain couples TRBV11-2 to TRBJ2-7, with 11 bases lining up with TRBD1. The CDR3 has 15 amino acids. From germline, CDR1 is SGHAT and CDR2 FQNNGV. The V gene end was trimmed by 5 bases and the J gene end by 2 bases; junction bases not matched to a gene: 5. The CDR3 nucleotides are TGTGCCAGCAGCCTCGGGACAGGGGGAACCTACGAGCAGTACTTC. As protein: CASSLGTGGTYEQYF.